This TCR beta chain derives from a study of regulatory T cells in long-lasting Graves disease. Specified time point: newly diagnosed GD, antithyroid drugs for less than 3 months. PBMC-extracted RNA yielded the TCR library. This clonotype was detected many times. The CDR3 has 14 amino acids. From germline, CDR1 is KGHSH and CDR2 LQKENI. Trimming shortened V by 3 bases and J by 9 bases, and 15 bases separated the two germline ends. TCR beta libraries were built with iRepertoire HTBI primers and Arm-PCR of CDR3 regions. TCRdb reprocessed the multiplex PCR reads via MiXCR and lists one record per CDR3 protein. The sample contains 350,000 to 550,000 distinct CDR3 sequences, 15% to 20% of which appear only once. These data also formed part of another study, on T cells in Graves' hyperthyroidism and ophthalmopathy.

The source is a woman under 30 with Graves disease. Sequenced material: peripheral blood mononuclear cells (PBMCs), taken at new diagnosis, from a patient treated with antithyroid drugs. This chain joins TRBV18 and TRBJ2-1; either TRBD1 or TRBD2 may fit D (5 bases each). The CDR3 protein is CASSPGDRSGEQFF. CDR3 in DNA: TGTGCCAGCTCACCGGGGGACCGATCGGGTGAGCAGTTCTTC.